The sample holds many counts of the clone carrying this T cell receptor (beta chain). The antigen is not known. A quantitative 5'-RACE method, one with molecular barcodes, was used to make TCR beta libraries. TCRdb re-called the 5' RACE reads with MiXCR, one entry per CDR3 protein. The sample yields fewer than 450,000 distinct CDR3 sequences, 15% to 20% seen once. The CDR3 is made up of 15 amino acids. V lost 2 bases to trimming and J lost 3 bases; unmatched junction nucleotides: 0. CDR1 and CDR2 from the germline V gene are SGHTA and FQGNSA. This record comes from a study of CD8 T cells in ankylosing spondylitis. Study results and limitations: Disease-associated clones were reportedly significantly overrepresented in matched ankylosing spondylitis synovial fluid. What appeared characteristic of ankylosing spondylitis blood was a TCR beta motif of fewer than ten highly homologous variants.

The TCR was taken from a male donor with ankylosing spondylitis. The sample comprised blood, either unsorted or a sorted T cell fraction (not recorded which). The gene calls are TRBV7-2 and TRBJ2-2, with 10 bases matching TRBD2. The CDR3 reads CASSLLAGDTGELFF. CDR3 coding DNA: TGTGCCAGCAGCTTACTAGCGGGAGACACCGGGGAGCTGTTTTTT.